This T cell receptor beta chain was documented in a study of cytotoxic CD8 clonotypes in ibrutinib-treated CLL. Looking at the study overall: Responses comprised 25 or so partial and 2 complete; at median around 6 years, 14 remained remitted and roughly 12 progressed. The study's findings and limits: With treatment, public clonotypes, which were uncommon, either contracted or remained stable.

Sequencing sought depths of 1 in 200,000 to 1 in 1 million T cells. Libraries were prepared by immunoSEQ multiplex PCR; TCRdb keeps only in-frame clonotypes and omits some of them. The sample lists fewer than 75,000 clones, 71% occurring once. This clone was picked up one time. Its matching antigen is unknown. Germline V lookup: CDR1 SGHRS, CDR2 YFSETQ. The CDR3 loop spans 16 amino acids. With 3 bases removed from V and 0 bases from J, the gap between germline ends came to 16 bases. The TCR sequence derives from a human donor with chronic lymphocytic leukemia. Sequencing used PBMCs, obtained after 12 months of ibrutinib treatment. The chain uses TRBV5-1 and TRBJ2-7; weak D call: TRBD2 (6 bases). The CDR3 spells CASSSGTVRSSYEQYF. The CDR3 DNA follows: TGCGCCAGCAGCTCTGGGACTGTCAGGAGCTCCTACGAGCAGTACTTC.